The entry below gives a single T cell receptor beta chain sequence along with its context. This sample was taken from a study of blood T cell repertoires in COVID-19. Overall study context: The United States, Italy and Spain supplied acute and convalescent COVID-19 samples. PBMCs, B-cell-depleted T cells, or T cells provided the cDNA or gDNA that made up the material.

V shed 2 bases, J shed 2 bases, and the junction held 3 bases outside the gene matches. The CDR3 runs to 15 residues. Germline V gene sequence: CDR1 MNHEY, CDR2 SVGEGT. Per the original methods: It was from reference gene primer amplification that nucleated cell counts were estimated. Libraries were prepared by immunoSEQ multiplex PCR; TCRdb keeps only in-frame clonotypes and omits some of them. The D gene and trimming were derived from the DNA, and the V and J assignments and clone size from that table. Here the sample spans more than 95,000 clones, 80% to 90% being singletons. The source material was peripheral blood. This TCR was recovered from a man of 80 years or more with active or convalescent COVID-19. The rearrangement joins TRBV6-2 or TRBV6-3 to TRBJ2-5; 9 bases line up with TRBD2. The CDR3 spells CASSYGLAGQETQYF. The DNA for the CDR3 is TGTGCCAGCAGTTACGGTCTAGCGGGGCAAGAGACCCAGTACTTC.